The rows below give T cell receptor beta chains drawn from one sample of a study of identical twins. One entry per CDR3 protein, called by TCRdb with MiXCR from the 5' RACE reads. The sample lists hundreds of thousands of distinct CDR3 sequences; 24% were seen once. The data were also submitted as part of a second study, on T cells expressing NK-cell markers.

The sample was CD4+ T cells sorted from blood. Every receptor here comes from a woman between 18 and 29 years old in good health. CDR3s include the opening cysteine and the closing phenylalanine or tryptophan. The order of the fields is clone size, J gene, D gene, V gene, CDR3 protein, CDR3 DNA. The D gene is left open where the match is weak. For some rows the clone size is stated as once, few or many, or as a class when expanded; others skip it.

size: NA
J: TRBJ2-3
D: TRBD2
V: TRBV6-5
CDR3: CASSYGTSGAYTQYF
DNA: TGTGCCAGCAGTTATGGGACTAGCGGAGCTTATACGCAGTATTTT

size: few
J: TRBJ2-2
D: NA
V: TRBV30
CDR3: CAWNIGGLVGELFF
DNA: TGTGCCTGGAATATCGGGGGGCTTGTCGGGGAGCTGTTTTTT

size: few
J: TRBJ2-7
D: NA
V: TRBV2
CDR3: CAIQEGYYEQYF
DNA: TGTGCCATCCAAGAAGGGTACTACGAGCAGTACTTC

size: few
J: TRBJ1-1
D: NA
V: TRBV5-1
CDR3: CASGTGLNTEAFF
DNA: TGCGCCAGCGGGACCGGATTGAACACTGAAGCTTTCTTT

size: few
J: TRBJ2-1
D: TRBD2
V: TRBV6-1
CDR3: CASSGLAGYEQFF
DNA: TGTGCCAGCAGTGGACTAGCTGGCTATGAGCAGTTCTTC

size: few
J: TRBJ2-2
D: NA
V: TRBV4-3
CDR3: CASSLSSTLDTGELFF
DNA: TGCGCCAGCAGCCTGTCTAGCACCCTCGACACCGGGGAGCTGTTTTTT

size: few
J: TRBJ2-2
D: NA
V: TRBV7-9
CDR3: CASSLDRSTGELFF
DNA: TGTGCCAGCAGCTTAGACAGGAGCACCGGGGAGCTGTTTTTT

size: NA
J: TRBJ1-1
D: TRBD1
V: TRBV7-9
CDR3: CASSATGSRNTEAFF
DNA: TGTGCCAGCAGTGCGACAGGGTCCAGGAACACTGAAGCTTTCTTT

size: once
J: TRBJ2-1
D: NA
V: TRBV3-1
CDR3: CASSQAGPSTSSRATF
DNA: TGTGCCAGCAGCCAAGCGGGGCCTAGCACTTCATCAAGGGCAACCTTC

size: NA
J: TRBJ2-5
D: TRBD2
V: TRBV24-1
CDR3: CATSDLSGGTETQYF
DNA: TGTGCCACCAGTGATCTTAGCGGGGGGACGGAGACCCAGTACTTC

size: few
J: TRBJ2-1
D: TRBD2
V: TRBV24-1
CDR3: CATSDTRVRGGNEQFF
DNA: TGTGCCACCAGTGATACCAGGGTAAGGGGAGGGAATGAGCAGTTCTTC